The clone carrying this T cell receptor (beta chain) occurred once. The entry originates in a study of blood T cells in healthy people across ages. PCR was performed a second time for roughly 7 to 11 cycles using a sample-barcoded 5' primer and a J-beta primer mix. TCRdb redid the calling of the 5' RACE reads with MiXCR, one entry per CDR3 protein. Of 850,000 to 1,000,000 distinct CDR3 sequences in the sample, approximately 50% were seen once. Each individual donor underwent a draw of ten milliliters of peripheral blood. The study isolated at least 6.5 million PBMCs from each sample. In germline, CDR1 is LNHNV, CDR2 YYDKDF (reference sequence). The CDR3 consists of 15 residues. After removal of 0 bases from V and 11 bases from J, the junction contained 12 bases not matched to a gene.

The origin of this receptor is a woman aged 55-69 years in good health. The specimen was blood. This sequence joins TRBV15 and TRBJ2-5; 7 bases fit TRBD1. CDR3: CATSRDPRQGEEQYF. DNA for the CDR3: TGTGCCACCAGCAGAGATCCGAGACAGGGCGAAGAGCAGTACTTC. Supplemented by reference TRBV15 and TRBJ2-5, the full variable domain reads DAMVIQNPRYQVTQFGKPVTLSCSQTLNHNVMYWYQQKSSQAPKLLFHYYDKDFNNEADTPDNFQSRRPNTSFCFLDIRSPGLGDTAMYLCATSRDPRQGEEQYFGPGTRLLVL.